This TCR beta chain was recovered during a study of T cell repertoires in cytomegalovirus infection. Study-level background: Through public TCR beta signatures, both CMV infection and matching HLA type were indicated. Findings and limits, study-wide: Identification of carriers of CMV plus the relevant HLA was performed using cumulative public TCR beta family frequency. CMV-specific TCR beta clonotypes restricted by HLA-C were the ones dominating the ex vivo response.

The table lists this clonotype with a few counts. Its antigen is unknown. MiXCR, applied by TCRdb to the reads, yields one record per CDR3 protein. Among about 740,000 distinct CDR3 sequences listed, approximately 40% were seen once. CDR3 length: 14 residues. CDR1 is SGHRS, CDR2 YFSETQ, per germline. The V and J ends lost 2 bases and 5 bases respectively, with 13 bases between them. The chain employs TRBV5-1 and TRBJ1-1; TRBD1 is a possible D gene (6 bases). The sequence was obtained from a human donor in good health (CMV status not recorded). Some clones in this sample may be carry-over from other donors' samples. The sequenced sample consisted of PBMCs. CDR3 loop: CASSLQGGITEAFF. For the CDR3, the DNA is TGCGCCAGCAGCTTACAGGGTGGTATTACTGAAGCTTTCTTT.